The rows below give T cell receptor beta chains drawn from one sample of a study of blood T cell repertoires in COVID-19. The data were produced by immunoSEQ multiplex PCR, yet TCRdb's version contains in-frame clones alone and is incomplete. The sample consists of 250,000 to 400,000 clones, 88% of them appearing once. The sample consisted of peripheral blood. All receptors derive from a woman aged 25 to 39 with COVID-19, enrolled during active disease. The conserved cysteine and the conserved F or W are not part of the CDR3 here. D genes are given only for firm matches. Expanded clones get a size class; other rows say once, few or many, or leave the size out.

V gene,clone size,D gene,CDR3 protein
TRBV28,.,.,ASGRANYGYT
TRBV11-2,.,TRBD1,ASSLYRGREKLF
TRBV18,few,.,ASSPGPAGYGYT
TRBV7-2,.,TRBD2,ASSFQRGNVVTQY
TRBV4-3,.,.,ASSQPNTAYGYT
TRBV5-4,.,.,ASSLNTGNYGYT
TRBV9,.,TRBD1,ASSVDEGANSPLH
TRBV4-1,.,.,ASSRTVGGTTFNTEAF
TRBV6-1,.,TRBD1,ASSESETGGETQY
TRBV5-1,.,.,ASSLPPREQY
TRBV27,.,.,ASSLGANQPQH
TRBV6-1,.,.,ASSEQPGALTGELF
TRBV29-1,.,.,SVGGGVYTDTQY
TRBV7-6,once,TRBD2,ASSFLLAGDFYNEQF
TRBV2,.,TRBD1,ASSGTGKTYGYT
TRBV15,.,.,ATSRERNTEAF
TRBV4-2,once,TRBD1,ASSQDGTGSFNSPLH
TRBV15,.,TRBD2,ATSRGGGRLSYEQY
TRBV5-1,.,.,ASSLTGYTEAF